This TCR beta chain was profiled in a study of blood T cell repertoires in COVID-19. Study information: There were acute and convalescent COVID-19 samples, and they came from the United States, Italy and Spain. Nucleic acid was either cDNA or gDNA, and it came from T cells, B-cell-depleted T cells, or PBMCs.

Germline-derived CDR1 and CDR2 are SQVTM and ANQGSEA. This CDR3 is 12 amino acids long. The V and J ends lost 4 bases and 7 bases, in that order; junction bases with no gene match: 6. Original handling: Amplified reference gene primers provided the basis for estimating nucleated cell counts. The method was immunoSEQ multiplex PCR; TCRdb's version includes in-frame clones alone and lacks a portion of them. V, J and clone size are taken as reported in that table, and D and trimming were inferred from the DNA itself. The data show 410,000 or so clones, about 88% seen once. While infection was still active, Seattle patients were enrolled and then followed longitudinally.

Sequenced sample: peripheral blood. The chain links TRBV29-1 to TRBJ2-7, with 8 bases aligning to TRBD1. The sequence derives from a woman in her thirties or forties with COVID-19, enrolled during active disease. The CDR3 here is CSVAQGAREQYF. CDR3 nucleotides: TGCAGCGTTGCCCAGGGGGCGCGTGAGCAGTACTTC.